The clone carrying this TCR beta chain was picked up many times. The sample comes from a study of identical twins. A single record per CDR3 protein comes from TCRdb applying MiXCR to the 5' RACE reads. The table lists 640,000 or so distinct CDR3 sequences, around 6% of them singletons. This CDR3 region has 15 residues. V gave up 1 base and J gave up 0 bases, with 10 bases separating them. CDR1 is SGHRS and CDR2 is YFSETQ in the germline V gene. The sequence derives from a man between 18 and 35 years old in good health. The chain links TRBV5-1 to TRBJ2-5, with D possibly TRBD1 on 5 matching bases. The sequenced material came from naive T cells sorted from blood. The CDR3 is CASSLLGRDQETQYF. CDR3 coding DNA: TGCGCCAGCAGCTTGCTCGGCAGGGACCAAGAGACCCAGTACTTC. The full variable domain, completed using reference TRBV5-1 and TRBJ2-5, is KAGVTQTPRYLIKTRGQQVTLSCSPISGHRSVSWYQQTPGQGLQFLFEYFSETQRNKGNFPGRFSGRQFSNSRSEMNVSTLELGDSALYLCASSLLGRDQETQYFGPGTRLLVL.